A single sample is the source of the 13 T cell receptor beta chains below, sequenced in a study of blood T cell repertoires in COVID-19 (TCRdb year 2020). Libraries were built with the immunoSEQ multiplex PCR assay. The immuneACCESS repertoire file appears here via TCRdb, limited to in-frame rearrangements. These files lack a portion of the clones; in checked studies, under half of the deficit traces to unresolved V genes, and the cause of the others is not known. The sample contains tens of thousands of clones, 75% to 80% of them found a single time. The ten largest clones capture about 6% of the sample. Sequencing was carried out using peripheral blood. These receptors originate from a man between 65 and 79 years old with COVID-19, enrolled during active disease.

The chain links TRBV9 to TRBJ2-1; D is ambiguous. The CDR3 length is 15 residues. V was shortened by 4 bases and J by 0 bases, with 11 bases between the two germline ends. In germline, CDR1 is SGDLS, CDR2 YYNGEE. The CDR3 region is CASSPQVSSYNEQFF. The DNA of the CDR3 is TGTGCCAGCAGCCCCCAGGTTTCCTCCTACAATGAGCAGTTCTTC.

This clone was detected only once. This chain uses TRBV19 with TRBJ2-3, with 10 bases identical to TRBD1. The CDR3 spans 16 residues. The germline gives CDR1 LNHDA, CDR2 SQIVND (reference sequence). Trimming cost V 5 bases and J 2 bases; bases outside gene matches: 7. The CDR3 here is CASSSTGTGATDTQYF. The CDR3 nucleotides are TGTGCCAGTAGTTCCACAGGGACAGGGGCCACAGATACGCAGTATTTT.

The chain carries TRBV2 and TRBJ2-7, with 8 positions matching TRBD1. This CDR3 spans 13 amino acids. Unmatched junction bases numbered 2, after V lost 5 bases and J lost 2 bases. Germline loops: CDR1 SNHLY, CDR2 FYNNEI. Here the CDR3 DNA reads TGTGCCAGCAGTAAGACAGGGGCCTACGAGCAGTACTTC. Amino acids: CASSKTGAYEQYF.

The chain combines TRBV19 with TRBJ2-7; a possible D gene is TRBD2 (6 bases). Germline V lookup: CDR1 LNHDA, CDR2 SQIVND (reference sequence). Trimming cost V 1 base and J 1 base, with 8 bases left between them. The CDR3 has 14 amino acids. CDR3 DNA sequence: TGTGCCAGTAGTATAGTGGGGGGATCCTACGAGCAGTACTTC. This gives the protein CASSIVGGSYEQYF.

The gene calls are TRBV15 and TRBJ2-3; the match to TRBD1 covers 8 bases. There are 15 residues in the CDR3. V was clipped by 3 bases and J by 3 bases; unmatched bases: 5. CDR1 and CDR2 (germline): LNHNV, YYDKDF (reference sequence). The CDR3 DNA is TGTGCCACCAGCAGGGTACAGGGGGGAACAGATACGCAGTATTTT. Translated, it gives CATSRVQGGTDTQYF.

The chain couples TRBV9 to TRBJ2-5, with D maybe TRBD2 (6 bases). CDR1 is SGDLS and CDR2 is YYNGEE in the germline V gene. The CDR3 extends over 16 amino acids. V was pared by 4 bases and J by 2 bases, with 18 bases between. In DNA form, the CDR3 reads TGTGCCAGCAGCCCCAACCCCGGGAGAGTACAAGAGACCCAGTACTTC. This sequence encodes CASSPNPGRVQETQYF.

This chain links TRBV18 with TRBJ2-7; weak D call: TRBD1 (6 bases). The CDR3 consists of 14 residues. Trimming removed 6 bases from V and 2 bases from J, with 14 bases in between. Germline-derived CDR1 and CDR2 are KGHSH and LQKENI. CDR3 coding DNA: TGTGCCAGCTCGCCCACAGGGTTCCCCTACGAGCAGTACTTC. It encodes CASSPTGFPYEQYF.

The table lists this clone with a few counts. The chain has TRBV10-1 and TRBJ2-5; 11 nucleotides align to TRBD2. Germline CDR1 WNHNN, CDR2 SYGVQD (reference sequence). Trimming took 4 bases from V and 4 from J; bases not matched to a gene: 2. CDR3 length: 14 residues. The CDR3 bases are TGCGCCAGCAGTGCCGGACTAGCGGGAGAGACCCAGTACTTC. This translates into CASSAGLAGETQYF.

This clone was found once. Here the CDR3 reads CASRSAGQGYGYTF. DNA of the CDR3: TGTGCCAGCAGGAGCGCGGGACAGGGCTATGGCTACACCTTC. This chain connects TRBV6-5 to TRBJ1-2; 9 nucleotides line up with TRBD1. The germline V gene has CDR1 MNHEY and CDR2 SVGAGI. The CDR3 is 14 amino acids. V gave up 6 bases and J gave up 4 bases; unmatched junction bases: 6.

The chain employs TRBV10-3 and TRBJ2-5; 9 nucleotides align to TRBD1. Germline loops: CDR1 ENHRY, CDR2 SYGVKD. After removal of 0 bases from V and 5 bases from J, the junction contained 1 base not matched to a gene. The CDR3 runs 14 residues. The CDR3 nucleotides are TGTGCCATCAGTGAGTCGACAGGGGGGGAGACCCAGTACTTC. The encoded protein is CAISESTGGETQYF.

This clone showed up just a few times. The chain carries TRBV7-2 and TRBJ2-5; D may be TRBD1 (5 bases). The CDR3 is 12 amino acids. V was shortened by 5 bases and J by 7 bases, with 11 bases between the two germline ends. CDR1 is SGHTA, CDR2 FQGNSA, per germline. CDR3 coding DNA: TGTGCCAGCAGCCTTGATAGGGGGACCCAGTACTTC. This codes for CASSLDRGTQYF.

The chain has TRBV15 and TRBJ2-7; 9 bases match TRBD2. The CDR3 sequence is 15 residues long. Germline CDR1 reads LNHNV; CDR2 reads YYDKDF (reference sequence). The junction had 6 bases not matched to a gene; V was cut back by 1 base and J by 5 bases. The CDR3 bases are TGTGCCACCAGCAGAGCGTCTAGCGGGAAGGACGAGCAGTACTTC. It is translated as CATSRASSGKDEQYF.

This chain connects TRBV6-2 or TRBV6-3 to TRBJ2-5, with 9 bases that match TRBD1. Losses at the gene ends were 5 bases for V and 3 bases for J; bases not matched to a gene: 7. The germline CDR1 and CDR2 sequences are MNHEY and SVGEGT. The CDR3 is 15 residues long. CDR3 DNA: TGTGCCAGCAGTATCCACAGGGGGCAGGAAGAGACCCAGTACTTC. This translates into CASSIHRGQEETQYF.